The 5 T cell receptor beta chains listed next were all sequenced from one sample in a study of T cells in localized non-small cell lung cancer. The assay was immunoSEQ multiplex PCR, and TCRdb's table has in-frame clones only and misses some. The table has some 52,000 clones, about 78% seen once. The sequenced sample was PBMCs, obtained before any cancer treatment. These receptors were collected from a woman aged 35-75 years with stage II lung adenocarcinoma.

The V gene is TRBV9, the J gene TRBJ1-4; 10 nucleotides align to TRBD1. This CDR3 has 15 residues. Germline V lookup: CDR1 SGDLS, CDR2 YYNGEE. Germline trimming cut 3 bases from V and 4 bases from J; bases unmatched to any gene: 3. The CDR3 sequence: CASSGTGGLNEKLFF. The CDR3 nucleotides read TGTGCCAGCAGCGGGACAGGGGGACTTAATGAAAAACTGTTTTTT.

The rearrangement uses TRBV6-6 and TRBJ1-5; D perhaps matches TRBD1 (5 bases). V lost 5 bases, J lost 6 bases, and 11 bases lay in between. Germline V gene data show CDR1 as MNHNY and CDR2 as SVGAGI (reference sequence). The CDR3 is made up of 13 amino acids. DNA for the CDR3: TGTGCCAGCAGTAATAGGGGAGCTCAGCCCCAGCATTTT. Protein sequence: CASSNRGAQPQHF.

The CDR3 DNA reads TGTGCCAGCAGTGATGGGGGAAGCCCCGGAGCCGGGGAGCTGTTTTTT. Translating gives CASSDGGSPGAGELFF. This chain connects TRBV2 to TRBJ2-2; D could derive from TRBD1 or TRBD2 (5 bases each). V gave up 3 bases and J gave up 6 bases, with 17 bases separating them. Looked up from germline, CDR1 is SNHLY and CDR2 is FYNNEI. This CDR3 has 16 residues.

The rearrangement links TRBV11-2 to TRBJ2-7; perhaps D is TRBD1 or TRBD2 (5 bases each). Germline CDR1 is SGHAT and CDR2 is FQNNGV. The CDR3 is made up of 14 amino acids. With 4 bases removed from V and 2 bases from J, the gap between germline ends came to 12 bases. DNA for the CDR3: TGTGCCAGCAGCTCTAGCCCAGGGCCCTACGAGCAGTACTTC. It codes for CASSSSPGPYEQYF. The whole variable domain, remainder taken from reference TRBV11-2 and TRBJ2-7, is EAGVAQSPRYKIIEKRQSVAFWCNPISGHATLYWYQQILGQGPKLLIQFQNNGVVDDSQLPKDRFSAERLKGVDSTLKIQPAKLEDSAVYLCASSSSPGPYEQYFGPGTRLTVT.

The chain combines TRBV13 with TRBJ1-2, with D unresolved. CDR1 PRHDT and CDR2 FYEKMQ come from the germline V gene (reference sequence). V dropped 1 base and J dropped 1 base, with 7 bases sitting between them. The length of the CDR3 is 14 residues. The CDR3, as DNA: TGTGCCAGCAGCTTAGTTCCGGGTAACTATGGCTACACCTTC. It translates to CASSLVPGNYGYTF.